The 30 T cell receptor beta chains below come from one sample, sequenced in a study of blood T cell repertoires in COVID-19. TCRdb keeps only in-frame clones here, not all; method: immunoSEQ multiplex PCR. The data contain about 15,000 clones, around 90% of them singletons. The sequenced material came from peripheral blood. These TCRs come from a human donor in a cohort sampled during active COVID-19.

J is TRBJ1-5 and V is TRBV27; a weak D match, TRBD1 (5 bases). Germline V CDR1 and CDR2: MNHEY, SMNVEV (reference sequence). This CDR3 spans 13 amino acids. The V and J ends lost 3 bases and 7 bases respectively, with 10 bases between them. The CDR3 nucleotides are TGTGCCAGCAGTTTGGAGCGGGGGCAGCCCCAGCATTTT. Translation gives CASSLERGQPQHF.

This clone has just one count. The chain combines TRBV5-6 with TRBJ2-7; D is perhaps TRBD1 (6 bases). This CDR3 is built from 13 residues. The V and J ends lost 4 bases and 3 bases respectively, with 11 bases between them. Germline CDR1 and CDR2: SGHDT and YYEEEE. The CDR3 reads CASSITGYYEQYF. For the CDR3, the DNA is TGTGCCAGCAGCATCACAGGGTACTACGAGCAGTACTTC.

The CDR3 DNA reads as TGTGCCAGCAGCCCGGGGGACAGATACGAAGAGACCCAGTACTTC. This sequence encodes CASSPGDRYEETQYF. The chain carries TRBV5-4 and TRBJ2-5; D may be TRBD1 (7 bases). CDR1 SGHNT and CDR2 YYREEE come from the germline V gene (reference sequence). The CDR3 extends over 15 amino acids. V was shortened by 4 bases and J by 3 bases, with 16 bases between the two germline ends.

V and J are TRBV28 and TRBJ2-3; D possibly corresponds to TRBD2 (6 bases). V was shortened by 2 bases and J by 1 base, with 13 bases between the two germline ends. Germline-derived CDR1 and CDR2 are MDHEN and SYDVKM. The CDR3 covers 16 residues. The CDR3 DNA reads TGTGCCAGCAGTTTAAGTGCGGGACCGGGCACAGATACGCAGTATTTT. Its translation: CASSLSAGPGTDTQYF.

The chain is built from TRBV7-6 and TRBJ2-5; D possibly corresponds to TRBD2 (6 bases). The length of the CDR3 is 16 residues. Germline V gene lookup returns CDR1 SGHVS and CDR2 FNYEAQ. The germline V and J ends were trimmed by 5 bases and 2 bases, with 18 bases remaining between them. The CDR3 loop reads CASSRSEGFGQETQYF. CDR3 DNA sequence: TGTGCCAGCAGCCGATCGGAGGGGTTTGGACAAGAGACCCAGTACTTC.

This CDR3 is CASSESLGYSNQPQHF. The CDR3 DNA sequence: TGCGCCAGCAGTGAGTCGTTGGGCTATAGCAATCAGCCCCAGCATTTT. V is TRBV10-2 and J is TRBJ1-5; D is unresolved. Trimming removed 0 bases from V and 0 bases from J, with 9 bases in between. The CDR3 is 16 residues long. Germline values: CDR1 WSHSY, CDR2 SAAADI.

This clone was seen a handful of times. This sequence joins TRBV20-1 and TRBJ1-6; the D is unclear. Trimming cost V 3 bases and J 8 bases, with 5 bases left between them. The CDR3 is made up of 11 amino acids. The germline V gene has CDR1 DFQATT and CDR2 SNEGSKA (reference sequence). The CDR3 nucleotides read TGCAGTGCTAGTTCTGATTCACCCCTCCACTTT. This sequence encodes CSASSDSPLHF.

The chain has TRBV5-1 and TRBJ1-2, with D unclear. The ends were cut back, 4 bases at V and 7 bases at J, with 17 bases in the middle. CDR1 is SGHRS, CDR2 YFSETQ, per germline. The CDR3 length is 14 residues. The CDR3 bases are TGCGCCAGCAGCCGCGACATGAGCCCAATTGGCTACACCTTC. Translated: CASSRDMSPIGYTF.

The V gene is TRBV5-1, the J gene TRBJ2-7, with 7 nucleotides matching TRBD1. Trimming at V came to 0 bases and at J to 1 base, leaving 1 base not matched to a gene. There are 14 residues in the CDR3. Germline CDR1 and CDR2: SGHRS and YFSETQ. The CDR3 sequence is CASSLEGASYEQYF. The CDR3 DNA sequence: TGCGCCAGCAGCTTGGAGGGGGCGTCCTACGAGCAGTACTTC.

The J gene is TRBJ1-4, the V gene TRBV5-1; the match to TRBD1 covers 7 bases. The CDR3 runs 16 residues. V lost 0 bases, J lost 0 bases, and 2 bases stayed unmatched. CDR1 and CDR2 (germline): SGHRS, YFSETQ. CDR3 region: CASSLGGTATNEKLFF. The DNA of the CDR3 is TGCGCCAGCAGCTTGGGCGGGACAGCAACTAATGAAAAACTGTTTTTT.

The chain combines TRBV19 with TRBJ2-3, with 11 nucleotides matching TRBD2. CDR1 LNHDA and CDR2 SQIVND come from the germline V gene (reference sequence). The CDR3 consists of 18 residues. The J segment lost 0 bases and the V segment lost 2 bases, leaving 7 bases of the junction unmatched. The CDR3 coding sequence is TGTGCCAGTAGTATAAGCCTAGCGGGGGGAACTAGCACAGATACGCAGTATTTT. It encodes CASSISLAGGTSTDTQYF.

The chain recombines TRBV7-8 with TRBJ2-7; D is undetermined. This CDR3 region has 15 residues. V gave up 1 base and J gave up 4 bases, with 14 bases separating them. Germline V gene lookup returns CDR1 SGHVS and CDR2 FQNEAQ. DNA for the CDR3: TGTGCCAGCAGCTTAGATATAGGTGCGGCTTACGAGCAGTACTTC. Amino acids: CASSLDIGAAYEQYF.

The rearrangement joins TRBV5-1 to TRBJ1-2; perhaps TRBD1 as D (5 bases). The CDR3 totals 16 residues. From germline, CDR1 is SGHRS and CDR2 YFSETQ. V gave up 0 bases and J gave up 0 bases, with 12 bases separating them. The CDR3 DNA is TGCGCCAGCAGCTTGGCCCCAGGGTTAACTAACTATGGCTACACCTTC. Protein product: CASSLAPGLTNYGYTF.

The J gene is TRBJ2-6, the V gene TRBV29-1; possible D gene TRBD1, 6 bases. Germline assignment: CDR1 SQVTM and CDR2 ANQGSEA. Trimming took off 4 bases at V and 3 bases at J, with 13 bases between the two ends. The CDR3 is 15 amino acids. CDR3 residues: CSVGAGDGGANVLTF. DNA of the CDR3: TGCAGCGTTGGGGCAGGGGATGGTGGGGCCAACGTCCTGACTTTC.

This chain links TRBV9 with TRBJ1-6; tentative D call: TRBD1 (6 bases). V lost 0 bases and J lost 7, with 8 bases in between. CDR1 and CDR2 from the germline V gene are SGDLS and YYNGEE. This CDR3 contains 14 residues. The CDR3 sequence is CASSVAGGNSPLHF. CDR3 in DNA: TGTGCCAGCAGCGTAGCTGGGGGCAATTCACCCCTCCACTTT.

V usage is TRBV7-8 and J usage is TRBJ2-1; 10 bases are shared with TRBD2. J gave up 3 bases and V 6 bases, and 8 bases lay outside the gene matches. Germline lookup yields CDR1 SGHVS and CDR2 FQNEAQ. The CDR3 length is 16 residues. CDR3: CASRLLAGGYYNEQFF. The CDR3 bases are TGTGCCAGCAGACTTTTAGCGGGGGGCTACTACAATGAGCAGTTCTTC.

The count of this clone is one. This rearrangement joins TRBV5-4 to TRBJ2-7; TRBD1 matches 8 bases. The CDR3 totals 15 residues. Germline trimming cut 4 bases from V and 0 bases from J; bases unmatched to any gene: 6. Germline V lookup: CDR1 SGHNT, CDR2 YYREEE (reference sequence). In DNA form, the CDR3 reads TGTGCCAGCAGCCGCAGGGACAGGAGCTCCTACGAGCAGTACTTC. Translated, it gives CASSRRDRSSYEQYF.

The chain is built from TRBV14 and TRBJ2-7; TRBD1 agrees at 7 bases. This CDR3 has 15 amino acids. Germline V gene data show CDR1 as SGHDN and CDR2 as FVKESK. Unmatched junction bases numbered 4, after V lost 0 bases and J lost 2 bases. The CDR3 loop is CASSQEEGTAYEQYF. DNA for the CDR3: TGTGCCAGCAGCCAAGAAGAAGGGACAGCCTACGAGCAGTACTTC.

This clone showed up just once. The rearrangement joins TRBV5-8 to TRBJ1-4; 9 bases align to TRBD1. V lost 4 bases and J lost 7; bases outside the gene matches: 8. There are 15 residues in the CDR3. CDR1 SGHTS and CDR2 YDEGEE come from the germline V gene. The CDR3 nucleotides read TGTGCCAGCAGCACCGGGACAGGGTCGGGTGAAAAACTGTTTTTT. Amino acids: CASSTGTGSGEKLFF.

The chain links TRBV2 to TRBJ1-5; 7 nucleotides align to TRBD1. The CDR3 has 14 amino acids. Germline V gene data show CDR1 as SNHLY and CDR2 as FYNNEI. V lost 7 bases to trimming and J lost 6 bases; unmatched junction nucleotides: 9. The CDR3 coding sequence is TGTGCCAGCACCCGGCGACAGGGCGGTCAGCCCCAGCATTTT. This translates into CASTRRQGGQPQHF.

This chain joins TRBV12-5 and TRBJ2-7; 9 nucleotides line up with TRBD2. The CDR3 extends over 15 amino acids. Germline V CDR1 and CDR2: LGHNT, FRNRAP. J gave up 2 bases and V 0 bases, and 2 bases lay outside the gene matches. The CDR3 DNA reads TGTGCTAGTGGTTTGGTTGCGGGGGGGACCTACGAGCAGTACTTC. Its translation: CASGLVAGGTYEQYF.

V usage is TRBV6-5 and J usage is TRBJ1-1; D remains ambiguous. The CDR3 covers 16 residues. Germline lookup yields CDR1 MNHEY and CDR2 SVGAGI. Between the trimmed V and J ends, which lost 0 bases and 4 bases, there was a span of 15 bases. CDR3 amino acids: CASSYSERGFVTEAFF. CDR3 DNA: TGTGCCAGCAGTTACTCGGAAAGAGGTTTCGTCACTGAAGCTTTCTTT.

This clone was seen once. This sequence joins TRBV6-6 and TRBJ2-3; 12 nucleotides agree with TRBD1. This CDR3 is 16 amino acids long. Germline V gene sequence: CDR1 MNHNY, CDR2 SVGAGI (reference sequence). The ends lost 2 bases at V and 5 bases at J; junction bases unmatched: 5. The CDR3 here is CASSYVGQGAGDTQYF. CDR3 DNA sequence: TGTGCCAGCAGTTACGTGGGACAGGGGGCTGGAGATACGCAGTATTTT.

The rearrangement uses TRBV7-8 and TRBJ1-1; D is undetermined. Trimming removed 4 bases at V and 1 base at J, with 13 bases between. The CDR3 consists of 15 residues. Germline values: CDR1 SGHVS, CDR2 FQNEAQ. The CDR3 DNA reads TGTGCCAGCAGCTATCGCCGGGTCTCGAACACTGAAGCTTTCTTT. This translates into CASSYRRVSNTEAFF.

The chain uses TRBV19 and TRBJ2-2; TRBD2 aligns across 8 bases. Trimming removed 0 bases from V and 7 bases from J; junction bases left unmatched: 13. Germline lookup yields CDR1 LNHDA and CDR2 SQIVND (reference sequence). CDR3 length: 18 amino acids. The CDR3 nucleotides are TGTGCCAGTAGTATAGATCCTCCGGGCGGGGGGTTGTACGGGGAGCTGTTTTTT. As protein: CASSIDPPGGGLYGELFF.

CDR3 protein: CASSKVGGGGPSTDTQYF. Written as DNA, the CDR3 is TGTGCCAGCAGCAAAGTCGGAGGGGGGGGGCCGAGCACAGATACGCAGTATTTT. This chain uses TRBV21-1 with TRBJ2-3; TRBD2 is the table's D call and was not checked against the DNA. TRBV21-1 is reported as a pseudogene. The CDR3 sequence is 18 residues long.

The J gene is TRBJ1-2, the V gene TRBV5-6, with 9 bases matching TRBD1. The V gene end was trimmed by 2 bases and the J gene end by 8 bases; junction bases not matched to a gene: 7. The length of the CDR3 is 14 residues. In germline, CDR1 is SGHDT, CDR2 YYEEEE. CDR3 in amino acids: CASSLSQGAGGYTF. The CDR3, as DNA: TGTGCCAGCAGCTTATCACAGGGGGCAGGAGGCTACACCTTC.

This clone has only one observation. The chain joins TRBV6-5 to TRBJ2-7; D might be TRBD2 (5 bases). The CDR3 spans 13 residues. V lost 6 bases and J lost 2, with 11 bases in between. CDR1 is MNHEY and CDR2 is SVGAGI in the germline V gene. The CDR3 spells CASRAGSPYEQYF. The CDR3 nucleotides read TGTGCCAGCAGGGCGGGCAGCCCCTACGAGCAGTACTTC.

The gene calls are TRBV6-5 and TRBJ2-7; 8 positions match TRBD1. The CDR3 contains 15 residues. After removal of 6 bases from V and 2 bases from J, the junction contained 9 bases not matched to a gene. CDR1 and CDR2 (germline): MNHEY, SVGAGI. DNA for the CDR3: TGTGCCAGCAGGTCCGGGACAGGTGCCGCCTACGAGCAGTACTTC. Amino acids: CASRSGTGAAYEQYF.

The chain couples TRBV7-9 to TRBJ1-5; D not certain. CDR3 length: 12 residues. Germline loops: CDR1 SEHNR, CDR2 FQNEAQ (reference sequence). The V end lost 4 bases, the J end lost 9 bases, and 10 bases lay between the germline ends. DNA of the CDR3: TGTGCCAGCAGCTCTGGAGGGCGGCCCCAGCATTTT. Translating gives CASSSGGRPQHF.